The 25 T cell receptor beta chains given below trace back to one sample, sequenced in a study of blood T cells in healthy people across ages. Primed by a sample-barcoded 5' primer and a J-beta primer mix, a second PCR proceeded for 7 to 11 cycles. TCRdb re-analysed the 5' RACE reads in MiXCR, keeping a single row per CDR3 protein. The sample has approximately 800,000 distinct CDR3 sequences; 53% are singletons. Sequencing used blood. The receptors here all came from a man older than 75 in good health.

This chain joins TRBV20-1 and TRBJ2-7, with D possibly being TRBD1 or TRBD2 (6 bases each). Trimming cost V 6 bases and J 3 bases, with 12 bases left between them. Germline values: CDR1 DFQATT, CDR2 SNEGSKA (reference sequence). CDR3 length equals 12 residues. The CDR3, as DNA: TGCAGTGCCCCTGGGGGGCTCTACGAGCAGTACTTC. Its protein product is CSAPGGLYEQYF.

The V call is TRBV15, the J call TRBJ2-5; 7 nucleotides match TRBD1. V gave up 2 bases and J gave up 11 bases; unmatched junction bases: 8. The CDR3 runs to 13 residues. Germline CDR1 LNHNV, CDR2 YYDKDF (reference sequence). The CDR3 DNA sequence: TGTGCCACCAGCAGACCCGACAGGGTTGAGCAGTACTTC. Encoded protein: CATSRPDRVEQYF.

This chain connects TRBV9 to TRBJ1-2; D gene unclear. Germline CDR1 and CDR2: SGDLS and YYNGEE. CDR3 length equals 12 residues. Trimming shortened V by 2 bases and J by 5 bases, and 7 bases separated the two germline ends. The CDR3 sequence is CASSVRAYGYTF. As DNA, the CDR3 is TGTGCCAGCAGCGTCCGGGCTTATGGCTACACCTTC.

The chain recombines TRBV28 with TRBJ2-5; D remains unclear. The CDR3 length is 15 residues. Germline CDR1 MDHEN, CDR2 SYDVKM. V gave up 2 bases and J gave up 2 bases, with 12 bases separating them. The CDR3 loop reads CASSLEPGSQETQYF. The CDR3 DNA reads TGTGCCAGCAGTTTAGAGCCCGGGTCTCAAGAGACCCAGTACTTC.

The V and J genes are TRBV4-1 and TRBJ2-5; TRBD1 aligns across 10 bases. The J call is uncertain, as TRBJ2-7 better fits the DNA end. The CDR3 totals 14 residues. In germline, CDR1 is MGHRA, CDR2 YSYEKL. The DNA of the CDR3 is TGCGCCAGCCGAGGGGACAGGGGATATCGCGAGCAGTACTTC. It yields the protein CASRGDRGYREQYF.

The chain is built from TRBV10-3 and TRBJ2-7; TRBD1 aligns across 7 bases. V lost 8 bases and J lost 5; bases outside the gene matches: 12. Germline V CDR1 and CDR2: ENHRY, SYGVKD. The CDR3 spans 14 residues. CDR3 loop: CAIASEQGINEQYF. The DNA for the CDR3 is TGTGCCATCGCCTCCGAACAGGGGATCAACGAGCAGTACTTC.

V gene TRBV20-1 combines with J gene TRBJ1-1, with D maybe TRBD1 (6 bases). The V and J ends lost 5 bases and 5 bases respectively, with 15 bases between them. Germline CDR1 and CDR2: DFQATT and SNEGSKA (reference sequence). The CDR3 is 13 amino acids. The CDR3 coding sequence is TGCAGTGCTCAGTGGGGGGGCCGAACTGAAGCTTTCTTT. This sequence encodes CSAQWGGRTEAFF.

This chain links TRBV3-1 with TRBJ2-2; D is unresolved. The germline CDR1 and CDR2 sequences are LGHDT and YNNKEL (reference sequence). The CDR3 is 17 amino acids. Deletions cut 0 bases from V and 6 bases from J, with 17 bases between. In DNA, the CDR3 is TGTGCCAGCAGCCAAGATTTGCAGTTGGTGTGGCCCGGGGAGCTGTTTTTT. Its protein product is CASSQDLQLVWPGELFF.

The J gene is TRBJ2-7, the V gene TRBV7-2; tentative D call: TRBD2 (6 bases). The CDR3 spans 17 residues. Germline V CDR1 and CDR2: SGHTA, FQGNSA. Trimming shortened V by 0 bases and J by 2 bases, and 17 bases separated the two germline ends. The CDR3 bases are TGTGCCAGCAGCTTAGCCCACCAAGGAGGGCTACCCTACGAGCAGTACTTC. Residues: CASSLAHQGGLPYEQYF.

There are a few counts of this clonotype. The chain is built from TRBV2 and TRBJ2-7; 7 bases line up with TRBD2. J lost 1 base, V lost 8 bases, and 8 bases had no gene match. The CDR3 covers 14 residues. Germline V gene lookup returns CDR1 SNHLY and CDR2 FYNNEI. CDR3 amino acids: CASARLAVSYEQYF. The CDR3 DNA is TGTGCCAGCGCGAGGCTAGCGGTTTCCTACGAGCAGTACTTC.

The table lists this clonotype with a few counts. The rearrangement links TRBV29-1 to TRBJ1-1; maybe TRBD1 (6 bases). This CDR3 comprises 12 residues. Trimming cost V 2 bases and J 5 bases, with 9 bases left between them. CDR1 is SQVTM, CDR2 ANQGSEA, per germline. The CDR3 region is CSVERGDTEAFF. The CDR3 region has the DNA TGCAGCGTTGAAAGGGGGGATACTGAAGCTTTCTTT.

CDR3 sequence reads: CASTAGRAFSYEQYF. The CDR3 DNA follows: TGTGCCAGCACTGCGGGGAGGGCATTCTCCTACGAGCAGTACTTC. This chain links TRBV12-3 or TRBV12-4 with TRBJ2-7; 7 bases are a match to TRBD2. The V and J ends lost 7 bases and 0 bases, in that order; junction bases with no gene match: 9. There are 15 residues in the CDR3.

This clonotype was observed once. The CDR3, as DNA: TGTGCCAGCAGTTTAGTCATACAGGGGATTGAGTTCTTC. It translates to CASSLVIQGIEFF. V gene TRBV12-3 or TRBV12-4 combines with J gene TRBJ2-1, with 7 bases identical to TRBD1. The ends lost 1 base at V and 14 bases at J; junction bases unmatched: 8. The CDR3 covers 13 residues.

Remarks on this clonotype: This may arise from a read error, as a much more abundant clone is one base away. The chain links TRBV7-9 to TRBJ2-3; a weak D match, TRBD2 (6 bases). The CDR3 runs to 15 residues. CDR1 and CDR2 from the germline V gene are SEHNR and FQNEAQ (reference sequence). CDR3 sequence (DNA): TGTGCCCGCAGCTCGACTAGTCCTAGCACAGATACGCAGTATTTT. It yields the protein CARSSTSPSTDTQYF. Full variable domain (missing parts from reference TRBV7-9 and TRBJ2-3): DTGVSQNPRHKITKRGQNVTFRCDPISEHNRLYWYRQTLGQGPEFLTYFQNEAQLEKSRLLSDRFSAERPKGSFSTLEIQRTEQGDSAMYLCARSSTSPSTDTQYFGPGTRLTVL.

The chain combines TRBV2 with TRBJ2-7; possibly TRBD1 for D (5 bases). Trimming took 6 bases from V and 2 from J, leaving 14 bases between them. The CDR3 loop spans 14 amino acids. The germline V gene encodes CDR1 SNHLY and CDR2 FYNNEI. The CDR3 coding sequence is TGTGCCAGCAGAGCTCCCAGGGTCCCCTACGAGCAGTACTTC. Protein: CASRAPRVPYEQYF.

The chain's CDR3 is CSATPGGSDNEQFF. The CDR3 DNA sequence: TGCAGTGCTACCCCAGGCGGGAGCGACAATGAGCAGTTCTTC. The chain has TRBV20-1 and TRBJ2-1; TRBD2 matches 7 bases. The CDR3 has 14 residues. Germline values: CDR1 DFQATT, CDR2 SNEGSKA (reference sequence). V dropped 4 bases and J dropped 5; count of bases not matched to a gene: 8.

The chain's CDR3 is CASSDPGLLDNEQFF. The CDR3 DNA follows: TGTGCCAGCAGTGATCCAGGGCTTCTAGACAATGAGCAGTTCTTC. This chain joins TRBV25-1 and TRBJ2-1, with a possible D match to TRBD1 (5 bases). V was trimmed by 3 bases and J by 5 bases, leaving 14 bases between them. The CDR3 length is 15 residues. Per germline, CDR1 MGHDK and CDR2 SYGVNS.

CDR3 DNA sequence: TGCGCCAGCAGCTTGGAGCCAGCGGGAGGGGTCGGGCAGTTCTTC. Translating gives CASSLEPAGGVGQFF. The chain combines TRBV5-1 with TRBJ2-1, with 10 bases aligning to TRBD2. This CDR3 spans 15 amino acids. V shed 0 bases, J shed 12 bases, and the junction held 9 bases outside the gene matches. CDR1 and CDR2 from the germline V gene are SGHRS and YFSETQ.

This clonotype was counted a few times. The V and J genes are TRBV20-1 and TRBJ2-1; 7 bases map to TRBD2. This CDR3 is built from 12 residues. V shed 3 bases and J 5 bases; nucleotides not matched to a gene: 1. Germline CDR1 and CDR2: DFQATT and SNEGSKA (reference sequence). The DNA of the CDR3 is TGCAGTGCTAGGACTAGCCACAATGAGCAGTTCTTC. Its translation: CSARTSHNEQFF.

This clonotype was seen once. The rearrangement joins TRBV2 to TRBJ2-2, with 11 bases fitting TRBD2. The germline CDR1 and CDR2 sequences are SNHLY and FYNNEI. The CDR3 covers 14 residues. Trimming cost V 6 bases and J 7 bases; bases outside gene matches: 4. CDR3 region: CASRAGTSGGELFF. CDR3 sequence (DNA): TGTGCCAGCAGGGCCGGGACTAGCGGCGGGGAGCTGTTTTTT.

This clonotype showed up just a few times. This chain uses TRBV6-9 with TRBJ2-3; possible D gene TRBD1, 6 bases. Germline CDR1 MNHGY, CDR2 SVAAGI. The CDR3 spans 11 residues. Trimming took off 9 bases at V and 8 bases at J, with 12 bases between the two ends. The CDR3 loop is CARTLGATQYF. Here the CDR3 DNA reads TGTGCCAGGACTCTGGGGGCTACGCAGTATTTT.

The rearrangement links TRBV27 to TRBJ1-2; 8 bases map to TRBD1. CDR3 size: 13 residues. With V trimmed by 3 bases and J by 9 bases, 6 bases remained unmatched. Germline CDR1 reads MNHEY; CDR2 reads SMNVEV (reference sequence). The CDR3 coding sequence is TGTGCCAGCAGTTTGTCGACAGGGGCGAGCTACACCTTC. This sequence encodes CASSLSTGASYTF.

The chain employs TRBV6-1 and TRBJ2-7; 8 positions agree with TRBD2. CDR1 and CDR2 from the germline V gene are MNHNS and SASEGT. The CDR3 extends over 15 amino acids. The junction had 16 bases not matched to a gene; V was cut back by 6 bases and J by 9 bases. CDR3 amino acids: CASRPSGSSLHGQYF. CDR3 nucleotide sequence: TGTGCCAGCAGACCAAGCGGGAGTTCTCTCCACGGGCAGTACTTC.

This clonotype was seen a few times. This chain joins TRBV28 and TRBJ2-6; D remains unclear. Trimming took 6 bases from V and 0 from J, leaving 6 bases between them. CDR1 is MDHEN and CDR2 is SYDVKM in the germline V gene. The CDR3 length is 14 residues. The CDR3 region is CASRGSSGANVLTF. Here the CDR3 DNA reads TGTGCCAGCAGGGGTAGCTCTGGGGCCAACGTCCTGACTTTC.

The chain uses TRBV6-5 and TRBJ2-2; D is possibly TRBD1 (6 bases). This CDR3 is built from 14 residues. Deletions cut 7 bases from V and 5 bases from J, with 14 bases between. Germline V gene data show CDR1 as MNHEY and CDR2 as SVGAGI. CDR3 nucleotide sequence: TGTGCCAGCAATTCCTACAGGGAAACCGGGGAGCTGTTTTTT. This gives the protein CASNSYRETGELFF.